A few counts support the clone carrying this T cell receptor (beta chain). Primers for the PCR totalled 60 Vbeta and 13 Jbeta. Produced via immunoSEQ multiplex PCR; TCRdb's table is partial and in-frame only. The sample records approximately 120,000 clones, roughly 17% being singletons. The data derive from a study of cytomegalovirus exposure and HLA in healthy donors. The source is a female donor in good health and CMV-seropositive. The specimen sequenced was PBMCs.

The CDR3 DNA reads TGTGCCAGCAGCGTAGGTTTATCCCAGCGGGGGCAGTACTTC. The encoded protein is CASSVGLSQRGQYF. The chain carries TRBV9 and TRBJ2-7; 7 nucleotides line up with TRBD2. With V trimmed by 0 bases and J by 9 bases, 9 bases remained unmatched. The CDR3 runs to 14 residues. CDR1 SGDLS and CDR2 YYNGEE come from the germline V gene.